Each of the 27 T cell receptor beta chains below was sequenced from the same sample in a study of shared clonotypes between healthy human individuals. Here immunoSEQ multiplex PCR was the method, and the copy in TCRdb shows in-frame clones only, minus some. This table holds roughly 2.5 million clones, 90% to 95% found once. Material for sequencing was naive CD4+ T cells sorted from blood. Subset denoted: CD45RA+ positively selected. These receptors were collected from a man aged 18 to 35 in good health.

The chain joins TRBV18 to TRBJ2-3, with TRBD2 matching 8 bases. The CDR3 totals 16 residues. The junction had 10 bases not matched to a gene; V was cut back by 3 bases and J by 5 bases. Germline loops: CDR1 KGHSH, CDR2 LQKENI. Here the CDR3 reads CASSPSLSGGQDTQYF. CDR3 in DNA: TGTGCCAGCTCACCGTCACTGTCGGGAGGGCAAGATACGCAGTATTTT.

This sequence joins TRBV11-2 and TRBJ1-6; D call uncertain. CDR1 is SGHAT and CDR2 is FQNNGV in the germline V gene. With 5 bases removed from V and 8 bases from J, the gap between germline ends came to 13 bases. The CDR3 consists of 14 residues. In DNA form, the CDR3 reads TGTGCCAGCAGCCCCCTGACGGGGTATTCACCCCTCCACTTT. This sequence encodes CASSPLTGYSPLHF.

V usage is TRBV18 and J usage is TRBJ1-1; D not certain. The CDR3 is 12 amino acids. Germline loops: CDR1 KGHSH, CDR2 LQKENI. The germline V and J ends were trimmed by 6 bases and 7 bases, with 12 bases remaining between them. CDR3: CASSPKDGEAFF. The CDR3 DNA reads TGTGCCAGCTCGCCTAAGGACGGTGAAGCTTTCTTT.

On this clone: Other DNA sequences of this sample code for an identical CDR3. This rearrangement joins TRBV27 to TRBJ1-6; D unresolved. The V end was cut by 2 bases, the J end by 3 bases, with 5 bases between. The CDR3 runs 14 residues. CDR1 is MNHEY and CDR2 is SMNVEV in the germline V gene (reference sequence). CDR3 nucleotide sequence: TGTGCCAGCAGTTTAAGCGGCTATAATTCACCCCTCCACTTT. It yields the protein CASSLSGYNSPLHF.

V usage is TRBV6-5 and J usage is TRBJ2-7; D unresolved. V was cut by 4 bases and J by 4 bases, with 14 bases left in between. The CDR3 covers 14 residues. Per the germline V gene, CDR1 is MNHEY and CDR2 is SVGAGI. CDR3 region: CASSSLVDVYEQYF. CDR3 coding DNA: TGTGCCAGCAGTTCTCTGGTGGATGTATACGAGCAGTACTTC.

With respect to this clone: The same CDR3 arises from other DNA sequences in this sample as well. This chain uses TRBV5-1 with TRBJ2-7, with D perhaps TRBD1 (7 bases). CDR3 size: 14 residues. V lost 0 bases, J lost 5 bases, and 12 bases lay in between. CDR1 SGHRS and CDR2 YFSETQ come from the germline V gene. Here the CDR3 DNA reads TGCGCCAGCAGCTTGGGACAGGGAGGCGACGAGCAGTACTTC. Amino acid sequence: CASSLGQGGDEQYF.

The chain recombines TRBV5-1 with TRBJ1-6, with D uncertain. This CDR3 region has 14 residues. Trimming took 5 bases from V and 4 from J, leaving 10 bases between them. CDR1 and CDR2 (germline): SGHRS, YFSETQ. CDR3 coding DNA: TGCGCCAGCAGGCCGCCCGTTTATAATTCACCCCTCCACTTT. It codes for CASRPPVYNSPLHF.

This clone appeared a few times. Other DNA sequences from this sample encode an identical CDR3 as well. The chain carries TRBV6-5 and TRBJ1-6; D unresolved. The CDR3 totals 13 residues. The germline gives CDR1 MNHEY, CDR2 SVGAGI. Trimming removed 0 bases from V and 10 bases from J, with 7 bases in between. The DNA for the CDR3 is TGTGCCAGCAGTTACTCACAAGGCTCACCCCTCCACTTT. It is translated as CASSYSQGSPLHF.

The genes are TRBV30 and TRBJ2-7, with 7 bases aligning to TRBD2. The CDR3 totals 16 residues. V lost 0 bases, J lost 7 bases, and 15 bases stayed unmatched. The germline CDR1 and CDR2 sequences are GTSNPN and SVGIG (reference sequence). CDR3 sequence: CAWSVRSGRELGEQYF. In DNA, the CDR3 is TGTGCCTGGAGTGTAAGGTCGGGGCGGGAGCTTGGGGAGCAGTACTTC.

V and J are TRBV5-1 and TRBJ2-3; D is perhaps TRBD2 (6 bases). Germline CDR1 reads SGHRS; CDR2 reads YFSETQ. V lost 0 bases and J 0 bases, leaving 14 bases between the germline ends. This CDR3 comprises 17 residues. The CDR3 nucleotides read TGCGCCAGCAGCTTGGGGGTTAGCGGTCCTAGCACAGATACGCAGTATTTT. This codes for CASSLGVSGPSTDTQYF.

The chain joins TRBV7-8 to TRBJ1-6; D is possibly TRBD1 (6 bases). This CDR3 is 12 amino acids long. Per germline, CDR1 SGHVS and CDR2 FQNEAQ. V was clipped by 6 bases and J by 7 bases, with 7 bases between them. In DNA form, the CDR3 reads TGTGCCAGCAGTACAGGGAATTCACCCCTCCACTTT. Its translation is CASSTGNSPLHF. The full variable domain, rest sourced from reference TRBV7-8 and TRBJ1-6, is GAGVSQSPRYKVAKRGQDVALRCDPISGHVSLFWYQQALGQGPEFLTYFQNEAQLDKSGLPSDRFFAERPEGSVSTLKIQRTQQEDSAVYLCASSTGNSPLHFGNGTRLTVT.

This chain connects TRBV5-1 to TRBJ2-2, with 8 positions matching TRBD1. The V segment lost 6 bases and the J segment 0 bases; nucleotides outside the gene matches: 7. CDR1 SGHRS and CDR2 YFSETQ come from the germline V gene. The CDR3 spans 16 residues. CDR3 sequence: CASNRQGTANTGELFF. In nucleotides, the CDR3 is TGCGCCAGCAACCGACAGGGGACTGCGAACACCGGGGAGCTGTTTTTT.

This chain connects TRBV10-3 to TRBJ2-7, with 10 positions matching TRBD1. This CDR3 contains 16 residues. V lost 4 bases, J lost 5 bases, and 11 bases stayed unmatched. Germline-derived CDR1 and CDR2 are ENHRY and SYGVKD. Written as DNA, the CDR3 is TGTGCCATCAGTGCCGCGCTAGGACAGGGGGTCCACGAGCAGTACTTC. The encoded protein is CAISAALGQGVHEQYF.

CDR3 amino acids: CASSDRSGLYNEQFF. DNA of the CDR3: TGTGCCAGCAGTGATAGGAGCGGTCTCTACAATGAGCAGTTCTTC. The gene calls are TRBV25-1 and TRBJ2-1; D may be TRBD2 (5 bases). The CDR3 length is 15 residues. V shed 3 bases and J shed 3 bases, with 12 bases lying between them. CDR1 and CDR2 from the germline V gene are MGHDK and SYGVNS.

On this clone: Other DNA sequences in this sample translate to the same CDR3. The J gene is TRBJ2-7, the V gene TRBV5-1; TRBD2 agrees at 7 bases. The CDR3 length is 13 residues. In germline, CDR1 is SGHRS, CDR2 YFSETQ. V lost 1 base, J lost 4 bases, and 2 bases stayed unmatched. The CDR3 is CASSLSGGYEQYF. CDR3 in DNA: TGCGCCAGCAGCTTGTCCGGGGGGTACGAGCAGTACTTC.

About this clone: At the DNA level, this CDR3 is encoded by other sequences in the same sample as well. The genes are TRBV27 and TRBJ2-5; 7 nucleotides agree with TRBD1. J gave up 2 bases and V 6 bases, and 3 bases lay outside the gene matches. There are 13 residues in the CDR3. Germline lookup yields CDR1 MNHEY and CDR2 SMNVEV (reference sequence). This CDR3 reads CASRGQKQETQYF. DNA of the CDR3: TGTGCCAGCAGGGGACAGAAACAAGAGACCCAGTACTTC.

The V gene is TRBV5-1, the J gene TRBJ2-1; D unclear. V was pared by 2 bases and J by 5 bases, with 2 bases between. The CDR3 covers 11 residues. Germline assignment: CDR1 SGHRS and CDR2 YFSETQ. For the CDR3, the DNA is TGCGCCAGCAGCTTTCACAATGAGCAGTTCTTC. Protein: CASSFHNEQFF.

This rearrangement joins TRBV10-3 to TRBJ2-5, with D perhaps assigned TRBD1 or TRBD2 (5 bases each). Trimming stripped 4 bases from V and 4 bases from J, with 13 bases between. From germline, CDR1 is ENHRY and CDR2 SYGVKD. The CDR3 contains 14 residues. The CDR3 sequence: CAISADTRGETQYF. The CDR3 nucleotides read TGTGCCATCAGTGCGGACACTAGAGGAGAGACCCAGTACTTC.

This chain links TRBV21-1 with TRBJ2-1; the table assigns TRBD2, which was not confirmed against the DNA. TRBV21-1 is given as a pseudogene. This CDR3 spans 15 amino acids. The CDR3 nucleotides read TGTGCCGTTGTAGCGGGGGGGCTTAGTCCTGATGAGCAGTTCTTC. Its translation is CAVVAGGLSPDEQFF.

The CDR3 sequence is CASRKEGKSSGNTIYF. The CDR3 nucleotides are TGTGCCAGCAGGAAGGAGGGGAAGAGCTCTGGAAACACCATATATTTT. The rearrangement uses TRBV6-6 and TRBJ1-3, with D perhaps matching TRBD1 (5 bases). Per germline, CDR1 MNHNY and CDR2 SVGAGI (reference sequence). Trimming pared 6 bases from V and 0 bases from J, leaving 15 bases between. The CDR3 has 16 amino acids.

The J gene is TRBJ1-2, the V gene TRBV6-6; 7 positions match TRBD1. Germline V lookup: CDR1 MNHNY, CDR2 SVGAGI (reference sequence). CDR3 length: 14 amino acids. With 8 bases clipped from V and 5 bases from J, the junction kept 11 bases outside the gene matches. CDR3 in amino acids: CASHAPDRRYGYTF. The DNA for the CDR3 is TGTGCCAGCCACGCCCCGGACAGGCGATATGGCTACACCTTC.

A note on this clone: Other DNA variants within this sample encode the same CDR3. The gene calls are TRBV5-1 and TRBJ1-2; D unclear. This CDR3 is 12 amino acids long. V was pared by 1 base and J by 6 bases, with 7 bases between. The V gene's germline CDR1 is SGHRS and CDR2 YFSETQ. CDR3 DNA: TGCGCCAGCAGCTTGCCCAGCGATGGCTACACCTTC. Its protein product is CASSLPSDGYTF.

The chain links TRBV9 to TRBJ1-2; perhaps TRBD1 as D (6 bases). The CDR3 runs to 13 residues. CDR1 and CDR2 (germline): SGDLS, YYNGEE. V was trimmed by 5 bases and J by 2 bases, leaving 10 bases between them. DNA for the CDR3: TGTGCCAGCAGACGAGGACAGAACTATGGCTACACCTTC. Translation gives CASRRGQNYGYTF.

This chain uses TRBV27 with TRBJ2-2; D is ambiguous. The CDR3 is 12 amino acids. Trimming shortened V by 1 base and J by 6 bases, and 3 bases separated the two germline ends. The germline CDR1 and CDR2 sequences are MNHEY and SMNVEV (reference sequence). The CDR3 DNA is TGTGCCAGCAGTTTATGGGCCGGGGAGCTGTTTTTT. This encodes CASSLWAGELFF.

The chain employs TRBV11-2 and TRBJ2-7; D gene uncertain. This CDR3 has 14 amino acids. V gave up 0 bases and J gave up 3 bases, with 9 bases separating them. Germline V gene sequence: CDR1 SGHAT, CDR2 FQNNGV. CDR3 in amino acids: CASSLDPTDYEQYF. In DNA, the CDR3 is TGTGCCAGCAGCTTAGATCCTACAGACTACGAGCAGTACTTC. Filled out from reference TRBV11-2 and TRBJ2-7, the complete variable domain reads EAGVAQSPRYKIIEKRQSVAFWCNPISGHATLYWYQQILGQGPKLLIQFQNNGVVDDSQLPKDRFSAERLKGVDSTLKIQPAKLEDSAVYLCASSLDPTDYEQYFGPGTRLTVT.

V usage is TRBV28 and J usage is TRBJ2-1; 12 nucleotides align to TRBD2. This CDR3 region has 13 residues. V dropped 3 bases and J dropped 10; count of bases not matched to a gene: 1. CDR1 and CDR2 from the germline V gene are MDHEN and SYDVKM. Here the CDR3 reads CASSFGLAGEQFF. In DNA, the CDR3 is TGTGCCAGCAGTTTCGGACTAGCGGGGGAGCAGTTCTTC.

This clone has a handful of counts. The gene calls are TRBV7-2 and TRBJ1-2; D is unclear. Trimming removed 1 base at V and 6 bases at J, with 18 bases between. The CDR3 totals 16 residues. Germline-derived CDR1 and CDR2 are SGHTA and FQGNSA. The CDR3 DNA reads as TGTGCCAGCAGCTTAGAAATTGGCAGACCCCAAAATGGCTACACCTTC. Amino acid sequence: CASSLEIGRPQNGYTF.